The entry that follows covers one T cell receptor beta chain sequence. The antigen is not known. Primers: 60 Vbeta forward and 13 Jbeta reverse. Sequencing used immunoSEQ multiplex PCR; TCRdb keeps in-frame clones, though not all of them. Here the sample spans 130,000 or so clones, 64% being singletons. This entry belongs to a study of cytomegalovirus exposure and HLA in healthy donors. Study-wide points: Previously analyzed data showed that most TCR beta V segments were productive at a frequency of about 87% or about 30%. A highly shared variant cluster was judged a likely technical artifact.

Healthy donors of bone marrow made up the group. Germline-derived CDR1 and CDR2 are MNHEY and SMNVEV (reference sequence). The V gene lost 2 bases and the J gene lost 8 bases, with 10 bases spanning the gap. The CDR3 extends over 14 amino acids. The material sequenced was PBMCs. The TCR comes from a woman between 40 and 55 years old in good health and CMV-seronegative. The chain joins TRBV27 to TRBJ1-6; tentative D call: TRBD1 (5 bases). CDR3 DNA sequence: TGTGCCAGCAGTTTACGGAGGGACGATTCACCCCTCCACTTT. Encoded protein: CASSLRRDDSPLHF.